The sequence of this T cell receptor beta chain was determined in a study of blood T cell repertoires in COVID-19. Cohort allocation depended upon clinical history that participants reported. Participants in the exposed group had met a COVID-19 case in the 2 weeks before joining the study. Profiling relied on immunoSEQ multiplex PCR, and the TCRdb table lists in-frame clones only, not all of them. The table includes 120,000 to 150,000 clones, 65% to 85% detected once. Per germline, CDR1 SQVTM and CDR2 ANQGSEA. With V trimmed by 4 bases and J by 0 bases, 14 bases remained unmatched. This CDR3 contains 17 residues.

The receptor comes from a woman aged 50 to 65 who had been exposed to COVID-19. Input material: PBMCs or T cells enriched from blood (not recorded which). The chain recombines TRBV29-1 with TRBJ2-5; 7 nucleotides agree with TRBD1. The CDR3 DNA sequence: TGCAGCGTTGGAGGGCAGAGGGGACAGTCGTACCAAGAGACCCAGTACTTC. Protein product: CSVGGQRGQSYQETQYF.